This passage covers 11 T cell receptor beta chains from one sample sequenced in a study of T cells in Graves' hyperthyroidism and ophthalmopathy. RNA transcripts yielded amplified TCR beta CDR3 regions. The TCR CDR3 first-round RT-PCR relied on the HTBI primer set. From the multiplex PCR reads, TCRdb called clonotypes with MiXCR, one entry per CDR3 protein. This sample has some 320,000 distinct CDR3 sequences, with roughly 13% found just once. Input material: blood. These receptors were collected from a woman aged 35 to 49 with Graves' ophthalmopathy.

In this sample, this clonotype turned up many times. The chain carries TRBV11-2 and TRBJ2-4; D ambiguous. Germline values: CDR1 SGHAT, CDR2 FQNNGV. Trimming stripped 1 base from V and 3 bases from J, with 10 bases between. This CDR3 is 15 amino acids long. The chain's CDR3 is CASSLVGLVKNIQYF. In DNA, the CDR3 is TGTGCCAGCAGCTTAGTAGGTTTGGTCAAAAACATTCAGTACTTC.

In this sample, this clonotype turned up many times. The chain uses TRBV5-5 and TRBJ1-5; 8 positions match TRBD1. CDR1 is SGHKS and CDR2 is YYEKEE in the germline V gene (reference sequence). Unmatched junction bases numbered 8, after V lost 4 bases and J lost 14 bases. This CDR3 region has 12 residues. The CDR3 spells CASSLNQGQEHF. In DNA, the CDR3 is TGTGCCAGCAGCCTAAATCAGGGACAGGAGCATTTT.

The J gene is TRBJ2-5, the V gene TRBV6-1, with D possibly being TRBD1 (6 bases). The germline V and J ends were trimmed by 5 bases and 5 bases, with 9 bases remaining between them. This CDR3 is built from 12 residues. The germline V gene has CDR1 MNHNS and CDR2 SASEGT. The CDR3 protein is CASSPGEETQYF. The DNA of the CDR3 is TGTGCCAGCAGTCCAGGGGAGGAGACCCAGTACTTC.

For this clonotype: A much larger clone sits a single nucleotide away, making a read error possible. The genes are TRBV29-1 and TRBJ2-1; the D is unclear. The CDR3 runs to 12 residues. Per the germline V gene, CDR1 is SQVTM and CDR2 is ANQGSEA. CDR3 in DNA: TGCAGCGTTGTTTTGGTAGGGAATGAGAAGTTCTTC. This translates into CSVVLVGNEKFF.

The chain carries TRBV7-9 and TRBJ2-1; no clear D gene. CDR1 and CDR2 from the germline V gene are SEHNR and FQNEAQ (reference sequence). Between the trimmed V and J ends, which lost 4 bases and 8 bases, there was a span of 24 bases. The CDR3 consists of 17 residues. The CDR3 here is CASSSEFDRMGYDEQFF. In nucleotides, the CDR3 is TGTGCCAGCAGCTCCGAATTCGATAGGATGGGATACGATGAGCAGTTCTTC. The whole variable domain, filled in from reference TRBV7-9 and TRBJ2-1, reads DTGVSQNPRHKITKRGQNVTFRCDPISEHNRLYWYRQTLGQGPEFLTYFQNEAQLEKSRLLSDRFSAERPKGSFSTLEIQRTEQGDSAMYLCASSSEFDRMGYDEQFFGPGTRLTVL.

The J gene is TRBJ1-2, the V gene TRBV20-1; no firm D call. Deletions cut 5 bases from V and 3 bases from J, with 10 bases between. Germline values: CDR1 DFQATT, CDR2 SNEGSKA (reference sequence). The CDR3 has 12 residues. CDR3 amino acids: CSAPGRDYGYTF. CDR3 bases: TGCAGTGCTCCCGGGAGAGACTATGGCTACACCTTC.

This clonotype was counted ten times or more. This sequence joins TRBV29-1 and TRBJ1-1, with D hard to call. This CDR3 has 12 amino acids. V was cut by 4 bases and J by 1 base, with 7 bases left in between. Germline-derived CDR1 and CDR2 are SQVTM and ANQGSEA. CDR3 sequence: CSVGRWNTEAFF. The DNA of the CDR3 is TGCAGCGTTGGGAGGTGGAACACTGAAGCTTTCTTT.

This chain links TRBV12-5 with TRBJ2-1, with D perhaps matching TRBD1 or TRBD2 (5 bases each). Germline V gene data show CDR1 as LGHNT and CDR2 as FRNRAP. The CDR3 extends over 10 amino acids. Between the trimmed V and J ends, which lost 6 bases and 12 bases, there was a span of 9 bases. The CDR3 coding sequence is TGTGCTAGTGGCCTTGGGGGGCAGTTCTTC. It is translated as CASGLGGQFF.

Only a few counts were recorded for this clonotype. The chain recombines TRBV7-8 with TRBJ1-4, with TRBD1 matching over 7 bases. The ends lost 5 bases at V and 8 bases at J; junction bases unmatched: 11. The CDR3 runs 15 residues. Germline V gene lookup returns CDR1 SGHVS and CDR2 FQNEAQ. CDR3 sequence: CASSPHTRDSEKLFF. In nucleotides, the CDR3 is TGTGCCAGCAGCCCCCACACCCGGGACAGCGAAAAACTGTTTTTT.

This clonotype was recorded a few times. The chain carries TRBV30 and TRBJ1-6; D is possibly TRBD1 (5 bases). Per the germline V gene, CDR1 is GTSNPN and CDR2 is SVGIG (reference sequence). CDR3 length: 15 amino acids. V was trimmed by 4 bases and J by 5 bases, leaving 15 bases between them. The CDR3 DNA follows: TGTGCCTGGAATCAGGGTAGTCGACATAATTCACCCCTCCACTTT. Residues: CAWNQGSRHNSPLHF.

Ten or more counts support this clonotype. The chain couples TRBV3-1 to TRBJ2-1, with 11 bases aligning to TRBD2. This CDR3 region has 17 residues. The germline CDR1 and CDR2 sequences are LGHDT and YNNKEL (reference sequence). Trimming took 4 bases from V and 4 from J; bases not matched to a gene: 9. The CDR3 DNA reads TGTGCCAGCAGCCTCAACTCCGGGACTAGCGGATACAATGAGCAGTTCTTC. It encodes CASSLNSGTSGYNEQFF.